This T cell receptor beta chain was documented in a study of OX40 agonist ivuxolimab in advanced cancers. Regarding the study in general: The costimulatory receptor OX40 (CD134) was targeted by ivuxolimab, a fully human IgG2 agonistic monoclonal antibody. Peripheral TCRbeta sequencing aimed to test whether ivuxolimab altered TCR sequence diversity and caused clonal T-cell expansion. A male proportion of roughly 80% and a mean age of roughly 58 years, ranging from roughly 23 to 79, were recorded for the dose-escalation cohort. Intravenous ivuxolimab was administered to patients every 2 weeks at six dose levels: 0.01, 0.1, 0.3, 1.5, 3 and 10 mg/kg. Prior anti-PD-1, anti-PD-L1 or anti-CTLA-4 therapy was permitted, and approximately 40% of dose-escalation patients had received checkpoint inhibitors. Of the approximately 50 dose-escalation patients, hepatocellular carcinoma was present in around 20, melanoma in approximately 15, renal cell carcinoma in 9 and head and neck cancer in 9. The paper reports the monotherapy dose-escalation portion (N of about 50 patients) of the phase I ivuxolimab trial. Partial responses were achieved by three dose-escalation patients, of whom one had hepatocellular carcinoma and two had cutaneous melanoma. Points the paper makes about the study in general: Which antigens the clonally expanded peripheral T cells were specific for was not determined. In partial responders in the 0.1-3.0 mg/kg groups, normalized peripheral clonal expansion was found to be among the lowest, especially among CD8+ T cells. Low levels of normalized T-cell clonal expansion were also seen in some nonresponding patients. Clonal expansion of both CD4+ and CD8+ blood T cells was observed from baseline to week 6 at doses 0.1 to 3.0 mg/kg. On average, CD8+ T cells showed more expanded clones than CD4+ T cells after ivuxolimab.

The CDR3 sequence holds 15 residues, the cysteine and phenylalanine included. Solely the CDR3 DNA is kept, with 45 bases framed from the first base. V is cut back by 0 bases and J by 5 bases, with 7 bases in the junction unmatched. For CDR1 and CDR2, the germline V gene (reference sequence) lists SEHNR and FQNEAQ. Genomic DNA was extracted from sorted cells for sequencing of the TCRbeta CDR3 region. The immunoSEQ Assay was used for sequencing of TCRbeta CDR3 regions. TCRdb carries this immuneACCESS record with in-frame sequences only. Its versions omit some clonotypes, under half of them owing to an unresolved V gene in the studies checked, with the rest unexplained. The sample table holds more than 85,000 clones, of which 89% were seen once. The leading ten clones occupy 0.25% to 0.3% of the sample. Comment on this clone: No cognate antigen has been identified for it. The input lacks base qualities; no much larger clone sits a single base away.

Patients with autoimmune disease history or receiving systemic immunosuppression were excluded from the trial. In every dose cohort, peripheral blood was drawn for TCR sequencing at baseline, cycle 4 day 1, and cycle 7 day 1. The samples were taken from a phase I, first-in-human, multicenter, open-label dose-escalation trial of ivuxolimab. Adults with locally advanced or metastatic melanoma, renal cell carcinoma, hepatocellular carcinoma or head and neck squamous cell carcinoma were enrolled in the trial. CD4+ and CD8+ T cells were sorted separately from peripheral blood before TCR sequencing. The sequencing used CD4+ or CD8+ T cells sorted from blood, collected in a trial of the OX40 agonist ivuxolimab. The TCR sequence derives from an adult with an advanced solid tumor such as melanoma, head and neck, liver or kidney cancer. In this chain, TRBV7-9 is recombined with TRBJ2-7, and 7 junction bases match TRBD1. The DNA sequence is TGTGCCAGCAGCTTAGCGTACACAGGGGACCACGAGCAGTACTTC. It specifies CASSLAYTGDHEQYF.